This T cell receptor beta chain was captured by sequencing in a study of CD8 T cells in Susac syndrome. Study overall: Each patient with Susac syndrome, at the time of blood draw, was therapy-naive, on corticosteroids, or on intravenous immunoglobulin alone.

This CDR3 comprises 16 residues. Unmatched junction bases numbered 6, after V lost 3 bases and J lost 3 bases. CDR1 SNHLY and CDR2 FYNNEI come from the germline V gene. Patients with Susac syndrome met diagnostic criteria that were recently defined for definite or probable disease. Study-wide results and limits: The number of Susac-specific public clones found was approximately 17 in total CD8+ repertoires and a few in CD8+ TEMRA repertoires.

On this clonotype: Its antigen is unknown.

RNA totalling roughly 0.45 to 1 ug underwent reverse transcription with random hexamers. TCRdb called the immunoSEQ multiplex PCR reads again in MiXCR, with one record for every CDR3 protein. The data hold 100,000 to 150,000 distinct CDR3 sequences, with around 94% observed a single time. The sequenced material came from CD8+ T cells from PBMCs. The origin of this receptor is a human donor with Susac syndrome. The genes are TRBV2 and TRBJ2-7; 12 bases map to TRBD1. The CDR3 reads CASSDNGTGGYYEQYF. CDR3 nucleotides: TGTGCCAGCAGTGATAATGGGACAGGGGGCTACTACGAGCAGTACTTC.